This T cell receptor (beta chain) was captured in a study of blood T cell repertoires in COVID-19. Study-level background: Samples came from the United States, Italy and Spain, spanning acute and convalescent COVID-19. The cDNA or gDNA used as material had been derived from T cells, B-cell-depleted T cells, or PBMCs.

Source study methods: How many nucleated cells were present was estimated from reference gene primer amplification. Produced via immunoSEQ multiplex PCR; TCRdb's table is partial and in-frame only. The DNA gave D and trimming, while V, J and clone size come from that table. The data contain 150,000 to 200,000 clones, 70% to 85% of them singletons. From germline, CDR1 is SGHRS and CDR2 YFSETQ. The CDR3 length is 16 residues. The J segment lost 5 bases and the V segment lost 7 bases, leaving 10 bases of the junction unmatched. The chain links TRBV5-1 to TRBJ2-1; TRBD2 matches at 12 bases. The sequencing sample was made of peripheral blood. This receptor was obtained from a human donor with acute or convalescent COVID-19. The donor label of this sample is uncertain. The CDR3 here is CASRRNLAGGNNEQFF. CDR3 coding DNA: TGCGCCAGCCGGAGGAACCTAGCGGGAGGGAACAATGAGCAGTTCTTC.